This T cell receptor beta chain was recorded in a study of T cell responses to AZD1222 COVID-19 vaccine. Trimming removed 4 bases from V and 6 bases from J, with 12 bases in between. The germline V gene has CDR1 MNHEY and CDR2 SMNVEV (reference sequence). There are 13 residues in the CDR3. Sequencing was performed with immunoSEQ multiplex PCR; in TCRdb, only in-frame clones are kept and a portion is missing. The sample has 75,000 to 100,000 clones; more than 85% are singletons. Some second doses came at about 4 weeks and others at about 12 weeks; these were pooled. The chain carries TRBV27 and TRBJ1-1, with unresolved D. The sequence derives from an adult who received the AZD1222 COVID-19 vaccine. Material: peripheral blood, obtained 28 days after the second AZD1222 dose. This CDR3 reads CASSSGFGPEAFF. The CDR3 bases are TGTGCCAGCAGTTCCGGGTTTGGGCCTGAAGCTTTCTTT.